This T cell receptor (beta chain) was sequenced during a study of T cell responses to AZD1222 COVID-19 vaccine. General observations from the study: It should be noted that donors were predominantly white British and more often female, and clonal diversity was possibly underestimated. Baseline seropositives among AZD1222 recipients totaled only six.

To note about this clone: As yet, its antigen is unknown.

Only in-frame clones appear in the TCRdb table, and some are missing; sequencing was by immunoSEQ multiplex PCR. The data show some 150,000 clones, around 90% seen once. This sequence was found in an adult in good health. Material: peripheral blood, obtained on day 0 of AZD1222 vaccination.

The CDR3 bases are TGTGCCACCAGCAGCCAGCAGTTCCAAGAGACCCAGTACTTC. Protein sequence: CATSSQQFQETQYF. The chain recombines TRBV15 with TRBJ2-5, with unresolved D. V lost 3 bases, J lost 1 base, and 9 bases lay in between. The germline CDR1 and CDR2 sequences are LNHNV and YYDKDF (reference sequence). The CDR3 has 14 amino acids. Looking up the rest from reference TRBV15 and TRBJ2-5 gives the full variable domain: DAMVIQNPRYQVTQFGKPVTLSCSQTLNHNVMYWYQQKSSQAPKLLFHYYDKDFNNEADTPDNFQSRRPNTSFCFLDIRSPGLGDTAMYLCATSSQQFQETQYFGPGTRLLVL.